The rows below give T cell receptor beta chains drawn from one sample of a study of control samples from healthy donors and cancer patients. The method was immunoSEQ multiplex PCR; TCRdb's version includes in-frame clones alone and lacks a portion of them. The sample has 100,000 to 150,000 clones, about 95% seen once. Input material: blood. These TCRs come from a man aged 30 to 39 in good health. The CDR3 runs from the conserved cysteine through the conserved F or W. D genes are given only for firm matches. Size is omitted from some rows. Given values are once, few, many or a class for expanded clones.

d_call,clone_size,j_call,v_call,cdr3_nt,cdr3_aa
TRBD1,.,TRBJ1-2,TRBV30,TGTGCCTCGACAGGGTATACTAACTATGGCTACACCTTC,CASTGYTNYGYTF
.,.,TRBJ1-1,TRBV12-3/TRBV12-4,TGTGCCAGCAGTTTGTTCAGCACTGAAGCTTTCTTT,CASSLFSTEAFF
TRBD1,.,TRBJ1-2,TRBV28,TGTGCCAGCAGTTTCTTTAGGGACAGCAACTATGGCTACACCTTC,CASSFFRDSNYGYTF
.,.,TRBJ1-3,TRBV29-1,TGCAGCGTTGTGACAAAGGGAAACACCATATATTTT,CSVVTKGNTIYF
.,.,TRBJ1-5,TRBV10-3,TGTGCCATCAGTAGCGGGACACCGAATCAGCCCCAGCATTTT,CAISSGTPNQPQHF
TRBD1,.,TRBJ2-1,TRBV29-1,TGCAGCGTTCCGACAGGGTCGGGTATGGGTGAGCAGTTCTTC,CSVPTGSGMGEQFF
.,.,TRBJ1-2,TRBV10-3,TGTGCCATCAGTGACCTGGACAGACTAAACTATGGCTACACCTTC,CAISDLDRLNYGYTF
TRBD1,once,TRBJ2-7,TRBV7-9,TGTGCCAGCAGCCTTCAGACAGGGAACGAGCAGTACTTC,CASSLQTGNEQYF
.,.,TRBJ1-6,TRBV6-2/TRBV6-3,TGTGCCAGCAGCGGGCAGGGTTATAATTCACCCCTCCACTTT,CASSGQGYNSPLHF
.,.,TRBJ1-5,TRBV4-1,TGCGCCAGCAGCCAGGGACGGGATAATCAGCCCCAGCATTTT,CASSQGRDNQPQHF
TRBD1,.,TRBJ1-2,TRBV10-3,TGTGCCATCAGTTCCACTATTCCGGGACAGGGTGATGGCTACACCTTC,CAISSTIPGQGDGYTF
.,.,TRBJ1-2,TRBV7-9,TGTGCCAGCAGCTTACGCGATAACTATGGCTACACCTTC,CASSLRDNYGYTF
.,.,TRBJ1-5,TRBV12-3/TRBV12-4,TGTGCCAGCAGTCGGGGAAATCAGCCCCAGCATTTT,CASSRGNQPQHF
TRBD1,.,TRBJ1-6,TRBV30,TGTGCCTGGAAGGGGACAGGGGAAAATTCACCCCTCCACTTT,CAWKGTGENSPLHF
.,.,TRBJ1-2,TRBV7-9,TGTGCCAGCAGCTTAGACACCCAGGGGCTAGGCTACACCTTC,CASSLDTQGLGYTF
TRBD1,.,TRBJ1-1,TRBV6-2/TRBV6-3,TGTGCCAGCAGTTACCTCCCCCGCGGCAGGGGGGACGGAGCTTTCTTT,CASSYLPRGRGDGAFF
TRBD1,once,TRBJ1-1,TRBV3-1/TRBV3-2,TGTGCCAGCAGCCCGTCCACGGGACAGTTTCTCGTCGCAGCTTTCTTT,CASSPSTGQFLVAAFF
.,.,TRBJ1-5,TRBV15,TGTGCCACCTCTGTAGGCTACGATAGCAATCAGCCCCAGCATTTT,CATSVGYDSNQPQHF
.,once,TRBJ1-1,TRBV29-1,TGCAGCGGCACAGGGTCGATGAACACTGAAGCTTTCTTT,CSGTGSMNTEAFF
.,.,TRBJ2-1,TRBV28,TGTGCCAGCAGTCTAGTAGGGAGCTCCTACAATGAGCAGTTCTTC,CASSLVGSSYNEQFF
.,.,TRBJ2-7,TRBV19,TGTGCCAGTAGTATAGATAGAGGCACCTACTACGAGCAGTACTTC,CASSIDRGTYYEQYF
.,.,TRBJ1-2,TRBV3-1/TRBV3-2,TGTGCCAGCAGCCTATTAGGACAGTCTGGCTACACCTTC,CASSLLGQSGYTF
.,.,TRBJ2-1,TRBV15,TGTGCCACCAGCAGAGATCTGAGCTCCTACAATGAGCAGTTCTTC,CATSRDLSSYNEQFF
TRBD2,.,TRBJ2-7,TRBV6-2/TRBV6-3,TGTGCCAGCAGTTACCTCGGGACTAGCGGCGAGCAGTACTTC,CASSYLGTSGEQYF
.,.,TRBJ1-2,TRBV5-4,TGTGCCAGCAGCTTGAGGCTGGAAGACTATGGCTACACCTTC,CASSLRLEDYGYTF
TRBD1,.,TRBJ1-1,TRBV6-5,TGTGCCAGCACTCCGACAGGGACGAACACTGAAGCTTTCTTT,CASTPTGTNTEAFF
.,.,TRBJ1-2,TRBV7-2,TGTGCCAGCAGCTTAGCCGGCTATGGCTACACCTTC,CASSLAGYGYTF
.,.,TRBJ2-1,TRBV27,TGTGCCAGCAGTCCACCGAAGGTTGACAATGAGCAGTTCTTC,CASSPPKVDNEQFF
.,.,TRBJ1-4,TRBV28,TGTGCCAGCAGGGAAGGGACTGAAAAACTGTTTTTT,CASREGTEKLFF
.,.,TRBJ1-2,TRBV13,TGTGCCAGCAGCTCCATTTCTTCGGGCAACCACTATGGCTACACCTTC,CASSSISSGNHYGYTF
.,.,TRBJ2-2,TRBV29-1,TGCAGCGTTCACAGAGACACCGGGGAGCTGTTTTTT,CSVHRDTGELFF